Listed below are T cell receptor beta chains from one sample, sequenced in a study of regulatory T cells in long-lasting Graves disease. A single record per CDR3 protein comes from TCRdb applying MiXCR to the multiplex PCR reads. The sample lists hundreds of thousands of distinct CDR3 sequences, approximately 15% occurring once. This sample was also put to use in a study of T cells in Graves' hyperthyroidism and ophthalmopathy.

The sample here was peripheral blood mononuclear cells (PBMCs), taken at new diagnosis, from a patient treated with antithyroid drugs. These receptors were obtained from a woman in her twenties or thirties with Graves disease. The CDR3 runs from the conserved cysteine through the conserved F or W. The D gene is left open where the match is weak. A row's size may be missing; if present it is once, few, many or a size class.

D gene,V gene,J gene,clone size,CDR3 protein,CDR3 DNA
.,TRBV12-3/TRBV12-4,TRBJ1-5,many,CASSQQNSNQPQHF,TGTGCCAGCAGCCAACAGAATAGCAATCAGCCCCAGCATTTT
TRBD1,TRBV29-1,TRBJ2-7,few,CSVEDPGTGFYEQYF,TGCAGCGTTGAAGACCCCGGGACAGGTTTCTACGAGCAGTACTTC
.,TRBV3-1,TRBJ1-1,many,CASSQAQGTTFF,TGTGCCAGCAGCCAGGCACAGGGAACAACTTTCTTT
.,TRBV20-1,TRBJ1-4,many,CSARPGHNEKLFF,TGCAGTGCTAGACCGGGACACAACGAAAAACTGTTTTTT
.,TRBV6-1,TRBJ1-5,few,CASSGRDINQPQHF,TGTGCCAGCAGTGGCCGGGACATCAATCAGCCCCAGCATTTT
.,TRBV7-2,TRBJ1-5,few,CASSQSRVQPQHF,TGTGCCAGCAGCCAAAGCCGGGTTCAGCCCCAGCATTTT
.,TRBV20-1,TRBJ2-7,.,CSAIGGSGTYEQYF,TGCAGTGCTATAGGGGGGAGTGGAACCTACGAGCAGTACTTC
TRBD2,TRBV15,TRBJ2-2,few,CATSPRALAGVTGELFF,TGTGCCACCAGCCCCCGGGCCCTAGCGGGAGTCACCGGGGAGCTGTTTTTT
TRBD1,TRBV6-1,TRBJ2-2,many,CASSRTGAGELFF,TGTGCCAGCAGCAGGACAGGGGCCGGGGAGCTGTTTTTT
TRBD1,TRBV12-3/TRBV12-4,TRBJ1-5,.,CASSTTGGGNQPQHF,TGTGCCAGCAGTACAACAGGGGGGGGCAATCAGCCCCAGCATTTT
TRBD1,TRBV2,TRBJ2-5,many,CASSPDREETQYF,TGTGCCAGCAGCCCCGACAGGGAAGAGACCCAGTACTTC
.,TRBV20-1,TRBJ1-5,few,CSARDGGKGQPQHF,TGCAGTGCTAGAGATGGGGGGAAGGGTCAGCCCCAGCATTTT
TRBD1,TRBV6-5,TRBJ1-5,many,CASSYSTGPGQPQHF,TGTGCCAGCAGTTACTCGACAGGGCCGGGTCAGCCCCAGCATTTT
TRBD2,TRBV9,TRBJ2-5,.,CASSPGLAGVVGGTQYF,TGTGCCAGCAGTCCGGGACTAGCGGGAGTTGTCGGGGGGACCCAGTACTTC
.,TRBV11-2,TRBJ2-7,many,CASSLDGDFSEQYF,TGTGCCAGCAGCTTAGATGGCGACTTCTCCGAGCAGTACTTC
TRBD1,TRBV10-3,TRBJ1-1,.,CAISAGGVPSKNTEAFF,TGTGCCATCAGTGCAGGGGGGGTTCCGTCCAAGAACACTGAAGCTTTCTTT
TRBD2,TRBV5-1,TRBJ2-1,many,CASSLLAGGGREQFF,TGCGCCAGCAGTCTCCTAGCGGGAGGTGGGCGCGAGCAGTTCTTC
.,TRBV24-1,TRBJ2-2,few,CATSDLYPGTGELFF,TGTGCCACCAGTGATTTGTACCCAGGAACCGGGGAGCTGTTTTTT
.,TRBV12-3/TRBV12-4,TRBJ2-1,many,CASSFANEQFF,TGTGCCAGCAGTTTTGCCAATGAGCAGTTCTTC
.,TRBV12-3/TRBV12-4,TRBJ2-4,.,CASSLLSQSVQYF,TGTGCCAGCAGTTTATTATCCCAATCGGTTCAGTACTTC
.,TRBV2,TRBJ2-3,many,CASSDELTDTQYF,TGTGCCAGCAGTGATGAGTTAACAGATACGCAGTATTTT
.,TRBV3-1,TRBJ1-2,many,CASSQTGRANYGYTF,TGTGCCAGCAGCCAGACCGGCCGGGCCAACTATGGCTACACCTTC
TRBD1,TRBV5-5,TRBJ1-2,.,CASSSPRQGVYGYTF,TGTGCCAGCAGCTCTCCTCGACAGGGGGTGTATGGCTACACCTTC
.,TRBV10-3,TRBJ1-4,many,CAISESSRGGSEKLFF,TGTGCCATCAGTGAGTCTTCCCGGGGTGGTAGTGAAAAACTGTTTTTT
.,TRBV6-2/TRBV6-3,TRBJ2-2,few,CASRAPNTGELFF,TGTGCCAGCAGAGCGCCGAACACCGGGGAGCTGTTTTTT
TRBD2,TRBV12-3/TRBV12-4,TRBJ2-5,many,CASRPTGTSGRGSETQYF,TGTGCCAGCAGACCCACCGGGACTAGCGGGAGAGGATCTGAGACCCAGTACTTC
.,TRBV7-8,TRBJ2-1,few,CASSLERLADSSYNEQFF,TGTGCCAGCAGCTTAGAGCGGCTAGCTGACTCTTCCTACAATGAGCAGTTCTTC
.,TRBV19,TRBJ2-1,.,CASKDAGGFYNEQFF,TGTGCCAGTAAAGATGCAGGGGGGTTCTACAATGAGCAGTTCTTC
.,TRBV15,TRBJ1-5,.,CATSRDLGSNQPQHF,TGTGCCACCAGCAGAGATTTGGGCTCTAATCAGCCCCAGCATTTT
.,TRBV7-9,TRBJ2-6,few,CASSSVNRSGANVLTF,TGTGCCAGCAGCTCTGTTAATCGCTCGGGGGCCAACGTCCTGACTTTC
.,TRBV7-9,TRBJ2-2,.,CASSLNPNTGELFF,TGTGCCAGCAGCTTAAATCCGAACACCGGGGAGCTGTTTTTT
.,TRBV6-5,TRBJ1-6,many,CASSYRQGSSPLHF,TGTGCCAGCAGTTACCGGCAGGGAAGTTCACCCCTCCACTTT
.,TRBV7-9,TRBJ1-1,many,CASSSSSSEAFF,TGTGCCAGCAGTTCCTCCAGCTCTGAAGCTTTCTTT
.,TRBV20-1,TRBJ2-1,few,CSAPRDGSANNEQFF,TGCAGTGCCCCCCGAGACGGGAGCGCGAACAATGAGCAGTTCTTC
TRBD1,TRBV19,TRBJ2-7,.,CASSILGTANSYEQYF,TGTGCCAGTAGTATTCTAGGGACAGCAAACTCCTACGAGCAGTACTTC
TRBD1,TRBV12-3/TRBV12-4,TRBJ1-5,.,CASSNWQGASGNQPQHF,TGTGCCAGCTCGAACTGGCAGGGGGCCAGTGGCAATCAGCCCCAGCATTTT
.,TRBV20-1,TRBJ2-5,.,CSARVIKETQYF,TGCAGTGCTAGAGTTATCAAAGAGACCCAGTACTTC
.,TRBV19,TRBJ2-5,few,CASSRDPRETQYF,TGTGCCAGTAGTAGGGACCCCCGAGAGACCCAGTACTTC
.,TRBV29-1,TRBJ2-7,.,CSFVTALDYEQYF,TGCAGCTTTGTGACAGCGCTGGATTATGAGCAGTACTTC
TRBD2,TRBV28,TRBJ2-3,many,CASSRSRTLAGGDTQYF,TGTGCCAGCAGCCGATCGAGAACTCTAGCGGGAGGGGATACGCAGTATTTT
TRBD1,TRBV12-3/TRBV12-4,TRBJ1-2,many,CASSSTEKGAGYTF,TGTGCCAGCAGCTCCACGGAAAAGGGGGCTGGCTACACCTTC